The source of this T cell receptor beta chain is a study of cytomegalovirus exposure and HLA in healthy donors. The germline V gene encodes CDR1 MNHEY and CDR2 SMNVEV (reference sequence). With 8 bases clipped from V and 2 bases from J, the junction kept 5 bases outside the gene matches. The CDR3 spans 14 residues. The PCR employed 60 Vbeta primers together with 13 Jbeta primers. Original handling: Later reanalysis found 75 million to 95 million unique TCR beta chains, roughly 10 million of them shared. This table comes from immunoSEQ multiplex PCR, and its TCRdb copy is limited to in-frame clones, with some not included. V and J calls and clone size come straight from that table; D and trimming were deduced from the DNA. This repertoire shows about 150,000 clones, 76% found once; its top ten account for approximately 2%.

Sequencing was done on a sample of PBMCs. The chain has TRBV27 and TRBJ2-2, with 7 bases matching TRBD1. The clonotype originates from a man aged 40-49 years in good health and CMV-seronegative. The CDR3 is CASRTGPNTGELFF. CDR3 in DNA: TGTGCCAGCCGGACAGGACCTAACACCGGGGAGCTGTTTTTT.